What follows are 15 T cell receptor beta chains derived from one specimen sequenced in a study of T cells in narcolepsy (dated by TCRdb to about 2018). Library preparation was by the immunoSEQ multiplex PCR assay. Sourced from immuneACCESS, this table was stored by TCRdb with only in-frame sequences that have V and J called. A share of the clones is absent; for the studies checked, an unresolved V gene accounts for under half, and the remainder has no known explanation. The sample table lists tens of thousands of clones, approximately 80% of them with a count of one. Of the sample, 0.71% falls within the top ten clones. The sequencing input was CD45RA- memory CD4+ T cells from PBMCs. Taken with the paper, the label for cell subset or site translates to: memory T cells sorted ex vivo from peripheral blood. These receptors originate from a human donor with narcolepsy.

The chain employs TRBV29-1 and TRBJ2-7, with TRBD2 matching 9 bases. The CDR3 totals 14 residues. Germline V gene lookup returns CDR1 SQVTM and CDR2 ANQGSEA. With V trimmed by 6 bases and J by 1 base, 7 bases remained unmatched. DNA of the CDR3: TGCAGCGTCGCTAGCGGGACCCTATCCTACGAGCAGTACTTC. The encoded protein is CSVASGTLSYEQYF.

In nucleotides, the CDR3 is TGTGCCAGCAGTTCCTCAGGGGACAATGAGCAGTTCTTC. It translates to CASSSSGDNEQFF. The chain has TRBV6-1 and TRBJ2-1, with TRBD1 as a possible D gene (6 bases). V lost 5 bases and J 5 bases, leaving 10 bases between the germline ends. The CDR3 is 13 amino acids. Germline CDR1 is MNHNS and CDR2 is SASEGT.

This clone was seen only a few times. The chain is built from TRBV19 and TRBJ1-3; D remains ambiguous. The ends were cut back, 7 bases at V and 1 base at J, with 11 bases in the middle. The germline gives CDR1 LNHDA, CDR2 SQIVND (reference sequence). The CDR3 is made up of 14 amino acids. The CDR3 coding sequence is TGTGCCAGTAACGGAGGAGGGTCTGGAAACACCATATATTTT. This codes for CASNGGGSGNTIYF.

V is TRBV18 and J is TRBJ1-1; possibly TRBD1 for D (5 bases). Germline V CDR1 and CDR2: KGHSH, LQKENI. The V end lost 4 bases, the J end lost 1 base, and 10 bases lay between the germline ends. The CDR3 contains 14 residues. The CDR3 DNA follows: TGTGCCAGCTCACTACGGACACCGAACACTGAAGCTTTCTTT. Protein: CASSLRTPNTEAFF.

The gene calls are TRBV5-1 and TRBJ2-1, with 9 bases identical to TRBD2. In germline, CDR1 is SGHRS, CDR2 YFSETQ. The CDR3 consists of 15 residues. V lost 5 bases, J lost 0 bases, and 3 bases stayed unmatched. The CDR3 sequence is CASRFSGSSYNEQFF. CDR3 bases: TGCGCCAGCAGGTTTAGCGGGAGCTCCTACAATGAGCAGTTCTTC.

The chain is built from TRBV4-1 and TRBJ1-6, with 7 bases identical to TRBD1. This CDR3 is built from 14 residues. Germline trimming cut 4 bases from V and 6 bases from J; bases unmatched to any gene: 3. CDR1 is MGHRA, CDR2 YSYEKL, per germline. CDR3 sequence: CASSLDRLNSPLHF. In DNA form, the CDR3 reads TGCGCCAGCAGCCTGGACAGGCTTAATTCACCCCTCCACTTT.

The rearrangement links TRBV7-9 to TRBJ2-1; tentative D call: TRBD1 (5 bases). Germline CDR1 SEHNR, CDR2 FQNEAQ (reference sequence). V was cut by 0 bases and J by 2 bases, with 11 bases left in between. This CDR3 comprises 16 residues. CDR3 nucleotide sequence: TGTGCCAGCAGCTTAGCGGCAGGGCCCCCCTACAATGAGCAGTTCTTC. It is translated as CASSLAAGPPYNEQFF.

The gene calls are TRBV5-1 and TRBJ2-3; 7 nucleotides match TRBD1. Germline V CDR1 and CDR2: SGHRS, YFSETQ. The V and J ends lost 4 bases and 6 bases, in that order; junction bases with no gene match: 8. The CDR3 loop spans 14 amino acids. In DNA, the CDR3 is TGCGCCAGCAGCCTAGGGACAGTTGGGGATACGCAGTATTTT. Amino acid sequence: CASSLGTVGDTQYF. The whole variable domain, remainder taken from reference TRBV5-1 and TRBJ2-3, is KAGVTQTPRYLIKTRGQQVTLSCSPISGHRSVSWYQQTPGQGLQFLFEYFSETQRNKGNFPGRFSGRQFSNSRSEMNVSTLELGDSALYLCASSLGTVGDTQYFGPGTRLTVL.

This chain uses TRBV6-1 with TRBJ1-2, with D unclear. Trimming stripped 8 bases from V and 8 bases from J, with 15 bases between. This CDR3 has 12 residues. Germline V gene lookup returns CDR1 MNHNS and CDR2 SASEGT. The CDR3 here is CASARLLEGYTF. Written as DNA, the CDR3 is TGTGCCAGCGCCCGACTTCTGGAGGGCTACACCTTC.

The chain uses TRBV4-1 and TRBJ2-5, with D perhaps matching TRBD2 (5 bases). V lost 1 base to trimming and J lost 5 bases, with 14 bases between them. Germline CDR1 reads MGHRA; CDR2 reads YSYEKL. CDR3 size: 15 residues. The CDR3 protein is CASSQVKPGMETQYF. The CDR3 DNA sequence: TGCGCCAGCAGCCAAGTGAAACCCGGGATGGAGACCCAGTACTTC.

The chain links TRBV28 to TRBJ2-7, with a possible D match to TRBD2 (6 bases). CDR3 length equals 15 residues. The V and J ends lost 7 bases and 2 bases respectively, with 18 bases between them. In germline, CDR1 is MDHEN, CDR2 SYDVKM. Here the CDR3 reads CASTFGGAGTYEQYF. In nucleotides, the CDR3 is TGTGCCAGCACCTTCGGCGGGGCTGGGACCTACGAGCAGTACTTC.

Only a few counts were recorded for this clone. The chain uses TRBV7-2 and TRBJ2-3, with 8 positions matching TRBD2. Trimming took 5 bases from V and 4 from J; bases not matched to a gene: 11. This CDR3 is built from 16 residues. Germline V CDR1 and CDR2: SGHTA, FQGNSA. The CDR3 loop is CASSPKRGRGADTQYF. The CDR3 DNA follows: TGTGCCAGCAGCCCCAAGCGGGGGAGAGGCGCAGATACGCAGTATTTT.

The V gene is TRBV7-6, the J gene TRBJ2-6; weak D call: TRBD2 (7 bases). The CDR3 extends over 18 amino acids. Trimming removed 1 base from V and 4 bases from J, with 17 bases in between. Germline V lookup: CDR1 SGHVS, CDR2 FNYEAQ. CDR3 DNA: TGTGCCAGCAGCTTAGGCGCGGGGGCGCGATGGGGGGCCAACGTCCTGACTTTC. This encodes CASSLGAGARWGANVLTF.

The chain recombines TRBV7-3 with TRBJ2-1, with D perhaps TRBD1 (5 bases). CDR1 and CDR2 from the germline V gene are SGHTA and FQGTGA. Deletions cut 2 bases from V and 6 bases from J, with 5 bases between. There are 12 residues in the CDR3. The CDR3 protein is CASSLQGNEQFF. In DNA form, the CDR3 reads TGTGCCAGCAGCTTACAGGGCAATGAGCAGTTCTTC.

Note on this clone: This specimen includes other DNA sequences encoding the same CDR3. The chain recombines TRBV7-2 with TRBJ1-1; D unclear. V was shortened by 3 bases and J by 1 base, with 6 bases between the two germline ends. CDR3 length: 13 residues. CDR1 is SGHTA and CDR2 is FQGNSA in the germline V gene. CDR3 sequence (DNA): TGTGCCAGCAGCTTTTCAAAGAACACTGAAGCTTTCTTT. This sequence encodes CASSFSKNTEAFF.